The 27 T cell receptor beta chains below were found in one sample sequenced in a study of OX40 agonist ivuxolimab in advanced cancers. TCRdb's copy holds only in-frame clones and misses some; the assay was immunoSEQ multiplex PCR. The sample yields several thousand clones, 66% seen once. The sequencing used CD4+ or CD8+ T cells sorted from blood, collected in a trial of the OX40 agonist ivuxolimab. These receptors all come from an adult with an advanced solid tumor such as melanoma, head and neck, liver or kidney cancer.

The rearrangement links TRBV29-1 to TRBJ2-4; the match to TRBD2 covers 11 bases. This CDR3 comprises 12 residues. J was trimmed by 8 bases and V by 7 bases; bases with no gene match: 4. The germline V gene encodes CDR1 SQVTM and CDR2 ANQGSEA. The DNA of the CDR3 is TGCAGCGCGTTAGCGGGAGGGCACATTCAGTACTTC. Its translation: CSALAGGHIQYF.

The J gene is TRBJ1-1, the V gene TRBV6-5, with D unresolved. The CDR3 runs to 11 residues. V lost 8 bases and J lost 5, with 9 bases in between. Germline-derived CDR1 and CDR2 are MNHEY and SVGAGI. CDR3 residues: CASEEGTEAFF. The CDR3 DNA sequence: TGTGCCAGCGAAGAAGGGACTGAAGCTTTCTTT.

This clone was counted a single time. The V call is TRBV4-1, the J call TRBJ2-7, with TRBD2 identical over 12 bases. The germline V gene encodes CDR1 MGHRA and CDR2 YSYEKL. CDR3 length equals 15 residues. With V trimmed by 2 bases and J by 3 bases, 2 bases remained unmatched. The CDR3 DNA is TGCGCCAGCAGCCAACCGACTAGCGGGAGCTACGAGCAGTACTTC. It encodes CASSQPTSGSYEQYF.

The J gene is TRBJ2-1, the V gene TRBV11-3; D might be TRBD2 (6 bases). Germline V gene data show CDR1 as SGHNT and CDR2 as YENEEA. The CDR3 is 13 amino acids. Trimming stripped 1 base from V and 7 bases from J, with 8 bases between. The CDR3 coding sequence is TGTGCCAGCAGCTTAGGGGACTTAAATGAGCAGTTCTTC. Encoded protein: CASSLGDLNEQFF.

This clone appeared a single time. This chain joins TRBV21-1 and TRBJ2-7; TRBD2, the D gene given by the table, was not confirmed from the DNA. TRBV21-1 is a pseudogene segment. CDR3 size: 16 residues. In DNA form, the CDR3 reads TGTGCCAGCAGCAAAGCTATTACCGCTAGCTCCTACGAGCAGTACTTC. Residues: CASSKAITASSYEQYF.

The chain couples TRBV10-3 to TRBJ1-2; D is unclear. The V gene's germline CDR1 is ENHRY and CDR2 SYGVKD. V was clipped by 8 bases and J by 4 bases, with 17 bases between them. CDR3 length: 14 amino acids. The CDR3 sequence: CAIRPSQTRYGYTF. CDR3 DNA: TGTGCCATCCGTCCCTCCCAGACGCGCTATGGCTACACCTTC.

The CDR3 DNA sequence: TGTGCCAGCAGCCTTCTAGCGGGGGTACAATGGGAGCAGTTCTTC. It is translated as CASSLLAGVQWEQFF. The chain uses TRBV7-3 and TRBJ2-1, with 10 bases lining up with TRBD2. CDR3 size: 15 residues. The junction had 11 bases not matched to a gene; V was cut back by 5 bases and J by 10 bases. CDR1 is SGHTA, CDR2 FQGTGA, per germline.

The V and J genes are TRBV13 and TRBJ2-1; TRBD2 might be the D (7 bases). Germline CDR1 is PRHDT and CDR2 is FYEKMQ (reference sequence). V lost 5 bases to trimming and J lost 7 bases, with 21 bases between them. This CDR3 contains 16 residues. The CDR3 protein is CASSLRGAGESNEQFF. The DNA for the CDR3 is TGTGCCAGCAGCCTCCGGGGGGCGGGAGAATCGAATGAGCAGTTCTTC.

This clone was seen only once. The gene calls are TRBV5-6 and TRBJ2-1, with D possibly matching TRBD2 (6 bases). V was cut by 1 base and J by 4 bases, with 9 bases left in between. Germline V gene sequence: CDR1 SGHDT, CDR2 YYEEEE. CDR3 length equals 14 residues. Here the CDR3 DNA reads TGTGCCAGCAGCTTGCCGGGACTTTACAATGAGCAGTTCTTC. Residues: CASSLPGLYNEQFF.

V usage is TRBV6-5 and J usage is TRBJ2-2; no clear D gene. Trimming left V 4 bases short and J 3 bases short, with 12 bases between. The germline V gene has CDR1 MNHEY and CDR2 SVGAGI. The CDR3 has 15 residues. The CDR3: CASSSGLTHTGELFF. CDR3 coding DNA: TGTGCCAGCAGTTCCGGCTTGACGCACACCGGGGAGCTGTTTTTT.

The chain joins TRBV28 to TRBJ2-5; 8 bases align to TRBD2. This CDR3 is 16 amino acids long. V gave up 6 bases and J gave up 5 bases; unmatched junction bases: 14. Germline CDR1 and CDR2: MDHEN and SYDVKM. The CDR3 sequence: CASSPTASGRRETQYF. The CDR3 DNA reads TGTGCCAGCAGCCCGACGGCTAGCGGGCGAAGGGAGACCCAGTACTTC.

V and J are TRBV27 and TRBJ1-5, with D possibly TRBD1 on 5 matching bases. Trimming removed 0 bases from V and 3 bases from J, with 9 bases in between. The germline gives CDR1 MNHEY, CDR2 SMNVEV (reference sequence). The CDR3 covers 15 residues. CDR3 DNA: TGTGCCAGCAGTTTATCTGGGGCCCCCAATCAGCCCCAGCATTTT. Translation: CASSLSGAPNQPQHF.

The chain has TRBV6-6 and TRBJ1-6; TRBD1 agrees at 10 bases. J gave up 9 bases and V 2 bases, and 4 bases lay outside the gene matches. Germline-derived CDR1 and CDR2 are MNHNY and SVGAGI (reference sequence). This CDR3 is built from 15 residues. The CDR3 DNA sequence: TGTGCCAGCAGTTACGGGGACAGGGGAGGTTCACCCCTCCACTTT. Its translation: CASSYGDRGGSPLHF.

The gene calls are TRBV19 and TRBJ2-2; 7 nucleotides align to TRBD1. The V gene end was trimmed by 5 bases and the J gene end by 6 bases; junction bases not matched to a gene: 6. The CDR3 sequence is 14 residues long. CDR1 is LNHDA, CDR2 SQIVND, per germline (reference sequence). The CDR3 spells CASSPRDSAGELFF. CDR3 nucleotides: TGTGCCAGTAGTCCCCGGGACAGTGCCGGGGAGCTGTTTTTT.

The chain uses TRBV6-1 and TRBJ2-7; D gene uncertain. Germline V CDR1 and CDR2: MNHNS, SASEGT. This CDR3 contains 11 residues. Deletions cut 4 bases from V and 9 bases from J, with 10 bases between. CDR3 in amino acids: CASSGAPWQYF. The CDR3 bases are TGTGCCAGCAGTGGGGCGCCCTGGCAGTACTTC.

The J gene is TRBJ1-5, the V gene TRBV19; 8 bases align to TRBD1. Germline trimming cut 3 bases from V and 5 bases from J; bases unmatched to any gene: 6. Germline CDR1 reads LNHDA; CDR2 reads SQIVND (reference sequence). The CDR3 extends over 15 amino acids. This CDR3 is CASSIMAGGDQPQHF. The CDR3 DNA sequence: TGTGCCAGTAGTATCATGGCAGGGGGCGATCAGCCCCAGCATTTT.

The chain links TRBV29-1 to TRBJ2-1; 10 bases map to TRBD2. Germline assignment: CDR1 SQVTM and CDR2 ANQGSEA. The CDR3 is 14 residues long. V trimming: 7 bases; J trimming: 0 bases; junction bases outside the gene matches: 3. The CDR3 DNA is TGCAGCGCTGGACTAGCGGACTCCTACAATGAGCAGTTCTTC. Amino acids: CSAGLADSYNEQFF.

The rearrangement joins TRBV2 to TRBJ2-7, with 8 bases aligning to TRBD1. V lost 6 bases, J lost 2 bases, and 3 bases stayed unmatched. This CDR3 is built from 13 residues. Germline V gives CDR1 SNHLY, CDR2 FYNNEI. The CDR3 spells CASSGGQAYEQYF. In DNA form, the CDR3 reads TGTGCCAGCAGCGGGGGACAGGCCTACGAGCAGTACTTC.

This chain connects TRBV9 to TRBJ2-7, with 7 bases that match TRBD2. The CDR3 totals 17 residues. The ends lost 7 bases at V and 1 base at J; junction bases unmatched: 17. Germline-derived CDR1 and CDR2 are SGDLS and YYNGEE. This CDR3 is CASSPGPIAGFSYEQYF. The CDR3 nucleotides are TGTGCCAGCTCACCGGGTCCAATAGCGGGCTTTTCCTACGAGCAGTACTTC.

V is TRBV5-4 and J is TRBJ2-5; no clear D. This CDR3 spans 13 amino acids. Deletions cut 10 bases from V and 2 bases from J, with 15 bases between. Germline V lookup: CDR1 SGHNT, CDR2 YYREEE (reference sequence). Here the CDR3 reads CASRGKGQETQYF. The DNA of the CDR3 is TGTGCCTCCCGCGGAAAGGGACAAGAGACCCAGTACTTC.

By its share, this clone is large. The J gene is TRBJ2-1, the V gene TRBV5-1; 12 bases agree with TRBD2. The ends lost 4 bases at V and 3 bases at J; junction bases unmatched: 5. Per the germline V gene, CDR1 is SGHRS and CDR2 is YFSETQ. The CDR3 length is 16 residues. CDR3 residues: CASSGLAGGGYNEQFF. CDR3 nucleotides: TGCGCCAGCAGCGGGCTAGCGGGAGGGGGCTACAATGAGCAGTTCTTC.

The gene calls are TRBV7-3 and TRBJ2-3; 7 positions match TRBD1. The V segment lost 4 bases and the J segment 5 bases; nucleotides outside the gene matches: 6. Germline V gene lookup returns CDR1 SGHTA and CDR2 FQGTGA. This CDR3 is 14 amino acids long. The CDR3 region is CASSSTGVGDTQYF. DNA for the CDR3: TGTGCCAGCAGCTCCACAGGGGTAGGAGATACGCAGTATTTT.

The chain combines TRBV11-2 with TRBJ2-7, with D perhaps matching TRBD1 (6 bases). This CDR3 is 15 amino acids long. Germline CDR1 and CDR2: SGHAT and FQNNGV. V lost 3 bases to trimming and J lost 3 bases, with 15 bases between them. This chain's CDR3 is CASSLITGTIYEQYF. CDR3 nucleotide sequence: TGTGCCAGCAGCTTGATAACCGGGACAATCTACGAGCAGTACTTC.

The rearrangement joins TRBV6-5 to TRBJ1-2, with no clear D. The V gene lost 7 bases and the J gene lost 8 bases, with 14 bases spanning the gap. The CDR3 spans 12 residues. Germline CDR1 is MNHEY and CDR2 is SVGAGI. CDR3 bases: TGTGCCAGCAAAGAGGGTACGGAGGGCTACACCTTC. Its protein is CASKEGTEGYTF.

J is TRBJ2-7 and V is TRBV4-2; TRBD2 is a possible D gene (6 bases). The CDR3 extends over 16 amino acids. Germline CDR1 and CDR2: LGHNA and YNFKEQ. The V gene lost 3 bases and the J gene lost 1 base, with 16 bases spanning the gap. The CDR3 region has the DNA TGTGCCAGCAGCCAGGACTACCCTGGTACTTCCTACGAGCAGTACTTC. Protein product: CASSQDYPGTSYEQYF.

The rearrangement joins TRBV7-2 to TRBJ2-7; the match to TRBD2 covers 7 bases. Germline values: CDR1 SGHTA, CDR2 FQGNSA. The CDR3 has 14 amino acids. V lost 3 bases to trimming and J lost 5 bases; unmatched junction nucleotides: 7. For the CDR3, the DNA is TGTGCCAGCAGCTTCGGGCAAGCGGGGAACGAGCAGTACTTC. Amino acid sequence: CASSFGQAGNEQYF.

V and J are TRBV28 and TRBJ1-1; TRBD1 might be the D (6 bases). Trimming pared 4 bases from V and 5 bases from J, leaving 14 bases between. CDR3 size: 14 residues. CDR1 and CDR2 (germline): MDHEN, SYDVKM. This CDR3 reads CASSSTGLVTEAFF. The DNA of the CDR3 is TGTGCCAGCAGTTCCACAGGGTTGGTAACTGAAGCTTTCTTT.